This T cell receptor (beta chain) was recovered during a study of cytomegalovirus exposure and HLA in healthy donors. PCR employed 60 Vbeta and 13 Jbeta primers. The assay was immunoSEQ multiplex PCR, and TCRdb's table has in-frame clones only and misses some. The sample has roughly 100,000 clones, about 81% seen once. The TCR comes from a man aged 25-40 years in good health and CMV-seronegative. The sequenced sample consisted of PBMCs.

The CDR3 loop reads CASSVHGTSRFDEQYF. The CDR3 region has the DNA TGTGCCAGCAGCGTCCACGGGACTAGCCGATTCGACGAGCAGTACTTC. The V gene is TRBV9, the J gene TRBJ2-7; 9 nucleotides match TRBD2. V was pared by 2 bases and J by 5 bases, with 11 bases of the junction left unmatched. CDR1 is SGDLS and CDR2 is YYNGEE in the germline V gene. The CDR3 totals 16 residues.